Below are 32 T cell receptor beta chains sequenced from a single sample in a study of shared clonotypes between healthy human individuals. Terminally differentiated effector memory CD45RA+ cells were excluded from the naive CD8 cells, which were CD45RO-negative and positively selected for CCR7. The method was immunoSEQ multiplex PCR; TCRdb's version includes in-frame clones alone and lacks a portion of them. The data contain around 2,100,000 clones, approximately 94% of them seen just once; the ten biggest clones take up around 1%. Sequencing input: naive CD8+ T cells sorted from blood. The receptors stem from a man between 18 and 35 years old in good health.

The chain couples TRBV30 to TRBJ2-1; unclear D gene. The germline V gene has CDR1 GTSNPN and CDR2 SVGIG (reference sequence). The CDR3 consists of 12 residues. V dropped 0 bases and J dropped 8 bases, with 8 bases sitting between them. The CDR3 bases are TGTGCCTGGAGTGTGGGGATCTATGAGCAGTTCTTC. The encoded protein is CAWSVGIYEQFF. The entire variable domain, with the rest obtained from reference TRBV30 and TRBJ2-1, is as follows: SQTIHQWPATLVQPVGSPLSLECTVEGTSNPNLYWYRQAAGRGLQLLFYSVGIGQISSEVPQNLSASRPQDRQFILSSKKLLLSDSGFYLCAWSVGIYEQFFGPGTRLTVL.

The CDR3 here is CASRWLNTGELFF. CDR3 DNA sequence: TGTGCCAGTCGGTGGCTGAACACCGGGGAGCTGTTTTTT. This chain joins TRBV19 and TRBJ2-2; the D is unclear. Trimming took 8 bases from V and 1 from J, leaving 8 bases between them. The CDR3 contains 13 residues. From germline, CDR1 is LNHDA and CDR2 SQIVND (reference sequence).

V and J are TRBV7-6 and TRBJ2-5, with no clear D. The CDR3 contains 14 residues. V gave up 2 bases and J gave up 9 bases, with 16 bases separating them. CDR1 SGHVS and CDR2 FNYEAQ come from the germline V gene. For the CDR3, the DNA is TGTGCCAGCAGCTTAAATATCGCCTCTGAGGCCCAGTACTTC. As protein: CASSLNIASEAQYF. The full variable domain, completed using reference TRBV7-6 and TRBJ2-5, is GAGVSQSPRYKVTKRGQDVALRCDPISGHVSLYWYRQALGQGPEFLTYFNYEAQQDKSGLPNDRFSAERPEGSISTLTIQRTEQRDSAMYRCASSLNIASEAQYFGPGTRLLVL.

This clone was observed a few times. J is TRBJ2-1 and V is TRBV10-1; 9 nucleotides agree with TRBD1. Germline CDR1 and CDR2: WNHNN and SYGVQD (reference sequence). This CDR3 has 15 residues. V lost 8 bases, J lost 5 bases, and 10 bases stayed unmatched. The CDR3 protein is CASGVQGAVDNEQFF. In DNA, the CDR3 is TGCGCCAGCGGAGTACAGGGGGCAGTCGACAATGAGCAGTTCTTC.

The chain carries TRBV5-1 and TRBJ1-6; unclear D gene. This CDR3 has 15 amino acids. V was trimmed by 5 bases and J by 4 bases, leaving 13 bases between them. The V gene's germline CDR1 is SGHRS and CDR2 YFSETQ. The CDR3 bases are TGCGCCAGCAGAGGAGACGGTTTTTATAATTCACCCCTCCACTTT. It encodes CASRGDGFYNSPLHF.

The chain couples TRBV9 to TRBJ2-3, with D possibly TRBD2 on 6 matching bases. The CDR3 sequence is 14 residues long. V was clipped by 8 bases and J by 4 bases, with 17 bases between them. CDR1 is SGDLS, CDR2 YYNGEE, per germline. The CDR3 DNA sequence: TGTGCCAGTGACCCTGGGGGGAAAGCAGATACGCAGTATTTT. Translating it yields CASDPGGKADTQYF.

J is TRBJ1-2 and V is TRBV7-9; 8 bases are shared with TRBD1. The V gene's germline CDR1 is SEHNR and CDR2 FQNEAQ (reference sequence). The CDR3 runs 15 residues. V shed 3 bases and J 0 bases; nucleotides not matched to a gene: 3. CDR3 coding DNA: TGTGCCAGCAGCTTTGGGACAGGAGCTAACTATGGCTACACCTTC. Amino acids: CASSFGTGANYGYTF. The full variable domain, rest sourced from reference TRBV7-9 and TRBJ1-2, is DTGVSQNPRHKITKRGQNVTFRCDPISEHNRLYWYRQTLGQGPEFLTYFQNEAQLEKSRLLSDRFSAERPKGSFSTLEIQRTEQGDSAMYLCASSFGTGANYGYTFGSGTRLTVV.

The chain has TRBV6-4 and TRBJ1-4, with D uncertain. The CDR3 has 12 amino acids. Germline CDR1 and CDR2: MRHNA and SNTAGT. Trimming shortened V by 9 bases and J by 0 bases, and 5 bases separated the two germline ends. The DNA for the CDR3 is TGTGCCAGTTCTGCAACTAATGAAAAACTGTTTTTT. It specifies CASSATNEKLFF.

The V call is TRBV14, the J call TRBJ1-2; 8 bases map to TRBD1. The V gene's germline CDR1 is SGHDN and CDR2 FVKESK. This CDR3 contains 13 residues. The trim removed 4 bases at V and 8 bases at J, leaving 6 bases unmatched. CDR3 nucleotide sequence: TGTGCCAGCAGCCCACAGGGGGATTGGGGCTACACCTTC. Translation: CASSPQGDWGYTF.

The J gene is TRBJ1-1, the V gene TRBV5-6, with 8 bases lining up with TRBD1. CDR3 size: 14 residues. Germline CDR1 and CDR2: SGHDT and YYEEEE. The J segment lost 4 bases and the V segment lost 4 bases, leaving 6 bases of the junction unmatched. Here the CDR3 reads CASSEGQAGTEAFF. CDR3 nucleotides: TGTGCCAGCAGCGAGGGACAGGCCGGCACTGAAGCTTTCTTT.

The V and J genes are TRBV30 and TRBJ2-5, with 10 nucleotides matching TRBD2. The CDR3 sequence is 15 residues long. Germline V lookup: CDR1 GTSNPN, CDR2 SVGIG (reference sequence). V shed 2 bases and J 5 bases; nucleotides not matched to a gene: 8. For the CDR3, the DNA is TGTGCCTGGAGTATAGCGGGAGGTCTTGGGGAGACCCAGTACTTC. This sequence encodes CAWSIAGGLGETQYF. Full variable domain (outside the CDR3, taken from reference TRBV30 and TRBJ2-5): SQTIHQWPATLVQPVGSPLSLECTVEGTSNPNLYWYRQAAGRGLQLLFYSVGIGQISSEVPQNLSASRPQDRQFILSSKKLLLSDSGFYLCAWSIAGGLGETQYFGPGTRLLVL.

This sequence joins TRBV4-3 and TRBJ2-1; 9 bases are shared with TRBD2. The V gene's germline CDR1 is LGHNA and CDR2 YSLEER. The ends lost 0 bases at V and 0 bases at J; junction bases unmatched: 12. The CDR3 has 20 amino acids. The CDR3 DNA follows: TGCGCCAGCAGCCAAGATCCCTGGCTAGCGGGGATCAACTCCTACAATGAGCAGTTCTTC. It codes for CASSQDPWLAGINSYNEQFF.

This clone appeared once. The V call is TRBV5-6, the J call TRBJ1-6, with D possibly being TRBD1 (6 bases). Trimming pared 10 bases from V and 7 bases from J, leaving 24 bases between. The germline V gene encodes CDR1 SGHDT and CDR2 YYEEEE. This CDR3 comprises 16 residues. The chain's CDR3 is CASQFGDTYGNSPLHF. For the CDR3, the DNA is TGTGCCTCCCAATTCGGGGACACCTACGGGAATTCACCCCTCCACTTT.

V gene TRBV19 combines with J gene TRBJ2-1; no definite D call. CDR1 is LNHDA, CDR2 SQIVND, per germline (reference sequence). V dropped 9 bases and J dropped 6 bases, with 9 bases sitting between them. CDR3 length: 11 amino acids. For the CDR3, the DNA is TGTGCCAGCCGTATGTCCAATGAGCAGTTCTTC. Translation gives CASRMSNEQFF.

The V and J genes are TRBV29-1 and TRBJ2-7; D may be TRBD2 (6 bases). V lost 6 bases, J lost 0 bases, and 12 bases lay in between. CDR1 and CDR2 from the germline V gene are SQVTM and ANQGSEA. The CDR3 has 13 amino acids. The CDR3: CSVTRRGSYEQYF. The CDR3, as DNA: TGCAGCGTGACCCGGAGGGGCTCCTACGAGCAGTACTTC.

The J gene is TRBJ1-1, the V gene TRBV4-1, with 9 bases lining up with TRBD1. V trimming: 5 bases; J trimming: 6 bases; junction bases outside the gene matches: 7. The CDR3 contains 14 residues. CDR1 and CDR2 from the germline V gene are MGHRA and YSYEKL. The CDR3: CASSNSQGAAEAFF. The DNA for the CDR3 is TGCGCCAGCAGCAACTCACAGGGGGCGGCTGAAGCTTTCTTT.

The CDR3 loop is CARSPGTSGGTDTQYF. The CDR3 nucleotides read TGTGCCAGAAGCCCGGGGACTAGCGGGGGCACAGATACGCAGTATTTT. This rearrangement joins TRBV5-3 to TRBJ2-3; 13 bases align to TRBD2. TRBV5-3 is filed as an ORF, its function uncertain. After removal of 4 bases from V and 1 base from J, the junction contained 3 bases not matched to a gene. The CDR3 runs to 16 residues.

The V gene is TRBV7-9, the J gene TRBJ1-5; TRBD1 aligns across 7 bases. The CDR3 length is 15 residues. Trimming removed 5 bases from V and 3 bases from J; junction bases left unmatched: 7. The V gene's germline CDR1 is SEHNR and CDR2 FQNEAQ (reference sequence). The DNA of the CDR3 is TGTGCCAGCAGCACCGACAGGGTGGACAATCAGCCCCAGCATTTT. Translated, it gives CASSTDRVDNQPQHF.

The chain joins TRBV5-6 to TRBJ1-1; D gene unclear. This CDR3 has 16 residues. The V end was cut by 0 bases, the J end by 5 bases, with 17 bases between. Germline V gene sequence: CDR1 SGHDT, CDR2 YYEEEE. As DNA, the CDR3 is TGTGCCAGCAGCTTGGGTGTTCCGGGGTGGAGTACTGAAGCTTTCTTT. Translation: CASSLGVPGWSTEAFF.

The rearrangement uses TRBV5-1 and TRBJ2-1; D unclear. CDR1 is SGHRS and CDR2 is YFSETQ in the germline V gene. Trimming left V 2 bases short and J 3 bases short, with 12 bases between. The CDR3 sequence is 15 residues long. For the CDR3, the DNA is TGCGCCAGCAGCTTAGCAGGCCCCCTCTACAATGAGCAGTTCTTC. This sequence encodes CASSLAGPLYNEQFF.

This chain connects TRBV29-1 to TRBJ2-3, with TRBD1 matching over 7 bases. Per germline, CDR1 SQVTM and CDR2 ANQGSEA. This CDR3 has 15 amino acids. The junction had 7 bases not matched to a gene; V was cut back by 4 bases and J by 0 bases. The CDR3 loop reads CSVAWQGDSTDTQYF. CDR3 bases: TGCAGCGTTGCTTGGCAGGGGGATAGCACAGATACGCAGTATTTT.

This clone is a singleton in its sample. In DNA form, the CDR3 reads TGTGCCAGCAGTGAAGGGACAGGGGGCCTCTACGAGCAGTACTTC. As protein: CASSEGTGGLYEQYF. The chain recombines TRBV6-1 with TRBJ2-7; TRBD1 matches 11 bases. The germline CDR1 and CDR2 sequences are MNHNS and SASEGT. The CDR3 runs 15 residues. The ends lost 1 base at V and 3 bases at J; junction bases unmatched: 2.

CDR3 DNA: TGTGCCAGCAGCCAGTGGCTAGCTCAGTCCGAGCAGTACTTC. This gives the protein CASSQWLAQSEQYF. The chain links TRBV14 to TRBJ2-7, with a weak D call TRBD2 (5 bases). CDR1 is SGHDN and CDR2 is FVKESK in the germline V gene. Trimming pared 3 bases from V and 6 bases from J, leaving 15 bases between. This CDR3 is built from 14 residues.

The CDR3 sequence is CSVELPTGFANTGELFF. The CDR3 DNA reads as TGCAGCGTTGAACTACCGACAGGGTTCGCGAACACCGGGGAGCTGTTTTTT. V and J are TRBV29-1 and TRBJ2-2; 7 nucleotides agree with TRBD1. Germline CDR1 and CDR2: SQVTM and ANQGSEA. The CDR3 length is 17 residues. V lost 2 bases, J lost 0 bases, and 9 bases stayed unmatched.

V usage is TRBV2 and J usage is TRBJ2-7, with 11 positions matching TRBD2. The ends lost 11 bases at V and 3 bases at J; junction bases unmatched: 6. This CDR3 comprises 13 residues. CDR1 SNHLY and CDR2 FYNNEI come from the germline V gene. CDR3 in amino acids: CAGRLAGIYEQYF. The CDR3 DNA follows: TGTGCCGGCCGACTAGCGGGAATCTACGAGCAGTACTTC.

The rearrangement uses TRBV27 and TRBJ2-3, with D perhaps TRBD1 or TRBD2 (5 bases each). The V end lost 6 bases, the J end lost 1 base, and 20 bases lay between the germline ends. This CDR3 spans 17 amino acids. The germline gives CDR1 MNHEY, CDR2 SMNVEV (reference sequence). CDR3 DNA sequence: TGTGCCAGCAGCCCTATTGGGGCAGGACTCGGCACAGATACGCAGTATTTT. It specifies CASSPIGAGLGTDTQYF.

J is TRBJ2-7 and V is TRBV7-9; weak D call: TRBD1 (5 bases). Per the germline V gene, CDR1 is SEHNR and CDR2 is FQNEAQ (reference sequence). V was trimmed by 5 bases and J by 3 bases, leaving 11 bases between them. This CDR3 spans 13 amino acids. CDR3 nucleotides: TGTGCCAGCAGCCGGGCGACAGACTACGAGCAGTACTTC. This encodes CASSRATDYEQYF.

The chain recombines TRBV27 with TRBJ2-7, with D perhaps assigned TRBD1 or TRBD2 (5 bases each). The CDR3 is 14 residues long. In germline, CDR1 is MNHEY, CDR2 SMNVEV (reference sequence). Between the trimmed V and J ends, which lost 2 bases and 2 bases, there was a span of 10 bases. In DNA, the CDR3 is TGTGCCAGCAGTTTAGTAGGGGAGCCCTACGAGCAGTACTTC. This translates into CASSLVGEPYEQYF.

This chain links TRBV7-6 with TRBJ2-1, with D unresolved. From germline, CDR1 is SGHVS and CDR2 FNYEAQ. V lost 3 bases, J lost 5 bases, and 8 bases lay in between. This CDR3 region has 13 residues. The CDR3 coding sequence is TGTGCCAGCAGCTTTTCGGAGAACAATGAGCAGTTCTTC. Translating gives CASSFSENNEQFF. The full variable domain, rest sourced from reference TRBV7-6 and TRBJ2-1, is GAGVSQSPRYKVTKRGQDVALRCDPISGHVSLYWYRQALGQGPEFLTYFNYEAQQDKSGLPNDRFSAERPEGSISTLTIQRTEQRDSAMYRCASSFSENNEQFFGPGTRLTVL.

V is TRBV7-2 and J is TRBJ2-3, with 7 positions matching TRBD2. This CDR3 contains 16 residues. Germline V CDR1 and CDR2: SGHTA, FQGNSA. V gave up 3 bases and J gave up 5 bases; unmatched junction bases: 11. The DNA for the CDR3 is TGTGCCAGCAGCTTCTTTCTTGCGGGAGTGGTAGATACGCAGTATTTT. Protein product: CASSFFLAGVVDTQYF.

The V call is TRBV25-1, the J call TRBJ1-2, with 7 bases identical to TRBD1. J lost 8 bases, V lost 11 bases, and 5 bases had no gene match. Germline V gene lookup returns CDR1 MGHDK and CDR2 SYGVNS. The CDR3 has 10 residues. The CDR3: CAAGQNGYTF. In DNA, the CDR3 is TGTGCCGCGGGACAGAACGGCTACACCTTC.

The chain recombines TRBV6-5 with TRBJ2-1; TRBD1 aligns across 11 bases. Germline V gene sequence: CDR1 MNHEY, CDR2 SVGAGI. CDR3 size: 15 residues. V shed 7 bases and J 8 bases; nucleotides not matched to a gene: 10. CDR3 region: CASTVTGQGADEQFF. CDR3 nucleotide sequence: TGTGCCAGCACCGTAACAGGACAGGGGGCCGATGAGCAGTTCTTC.